The table lists the clone carrying this TCR beta chain with a count of one. The record originates from a study of blood T cell repertoires in COVID-19. Sequencing used immunoSEQ multiplex PCR; TCRdb keeps in-frame clones, though not all of them. The sample lists 150,000 or so clones; roughly 80% were seen once. Patients in Seattle were enrolled during active infection, then followed longitudinally. The CDR3 is 13 residues long. Germline loops: CDR1 SGDLS, CDR2 YYNGEE. V lost 3 bases and J 5 bases, leaving 11 bases between the germline ends. The specimen was peripheral blood. The chain is built from TRBV9 and TRBJ2-5; D might be TRBD2 (5 bases). The clonotype comes from a woman between 40 and 55 years old with COVID-19, enrolled during active disease. The CDR3 protein is CASSEGSRETQYF. The CDR3 coding sequence is TGTGCCAGCAGCGAAGGGAGCAGGGAGACCCAGTACTTC.